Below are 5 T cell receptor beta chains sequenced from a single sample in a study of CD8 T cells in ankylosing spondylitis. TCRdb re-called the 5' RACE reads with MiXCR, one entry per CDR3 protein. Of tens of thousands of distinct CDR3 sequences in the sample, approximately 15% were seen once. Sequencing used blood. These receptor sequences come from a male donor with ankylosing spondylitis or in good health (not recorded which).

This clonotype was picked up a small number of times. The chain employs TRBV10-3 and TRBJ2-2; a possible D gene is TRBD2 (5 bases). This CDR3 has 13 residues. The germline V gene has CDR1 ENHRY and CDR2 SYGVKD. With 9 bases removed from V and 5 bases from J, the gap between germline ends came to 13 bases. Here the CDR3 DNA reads TGTGCCATTTCAGAACAGCGGACCGGGGAGCTGTTTTTT. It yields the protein CAISEQRTGELFF.

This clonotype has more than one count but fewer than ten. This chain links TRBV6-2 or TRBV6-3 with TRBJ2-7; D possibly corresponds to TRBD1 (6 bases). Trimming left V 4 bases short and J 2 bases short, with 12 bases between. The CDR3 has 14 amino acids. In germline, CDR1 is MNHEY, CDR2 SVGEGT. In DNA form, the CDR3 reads TGTGCCAGCAGTTTACAGGGTCCGGCCTACGAGCAGTACTTC. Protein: CASSLQGPAYEQYF.

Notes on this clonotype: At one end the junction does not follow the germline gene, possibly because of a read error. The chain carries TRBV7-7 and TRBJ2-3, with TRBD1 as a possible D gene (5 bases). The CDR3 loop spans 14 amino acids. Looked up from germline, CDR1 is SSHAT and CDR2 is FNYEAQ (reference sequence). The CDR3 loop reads CASSLQESTDTQYF. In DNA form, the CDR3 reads TGTGCTAGCAGCTTACAGGAAAGCACAGATACGCAGTATTTT. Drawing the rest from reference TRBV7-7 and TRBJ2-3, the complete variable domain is GAGVSQSPRYKVTKRGQDVTLRCDPISSHATLYWYQQALGQGPEFLTYFNYEAQPDKSGLPSDRFSAERPEGSISTLTIQRTEQRDSAMYRCASSLQESTDTQYFGPGTRLTVL.

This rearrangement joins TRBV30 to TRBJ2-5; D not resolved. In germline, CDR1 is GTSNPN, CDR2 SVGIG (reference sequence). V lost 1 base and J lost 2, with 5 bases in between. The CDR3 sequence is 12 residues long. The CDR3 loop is CAWSGIQETQYF. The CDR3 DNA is TGTGCCTGGAGTGGGATTCAAGAGACCCAGTACTTC.

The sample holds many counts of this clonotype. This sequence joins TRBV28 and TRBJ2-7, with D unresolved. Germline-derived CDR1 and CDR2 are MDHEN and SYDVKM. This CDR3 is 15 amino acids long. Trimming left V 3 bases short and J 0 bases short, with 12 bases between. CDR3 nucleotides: TGTGCCAGCAGTTTTGGGCAGACCCCCTCCTACGAGCAGTACTTC. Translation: CASSFGQTPSYEQYF.